The rows below give T cell receptor beta chains drawn from one sample of a study of cytomegalovirus exposure and HLA in healthy donors. Libraries were prepared by immunoSEQ multiplex PCR; TCRdb keeps only in-frame clonotypes and omits some of them. The table lists some 150,000 clones, roughly 80% of them singletons. The sequencing input was PBMCs. These TCRs come from a woman in her fifties or sixties in good health and CMV-seronegative. Both conserved end residues are part of each CDR3. Each record gives: CDR3 length, J gene, clone size, D gene, V gene, CDR3 protein, CDR3 DNA. The D gene is left open where the match is weak. Rows may omit the clone size; those that give it use once, few, many or a size class.

>17|TRBJ2-1|.|TRBD1|TRBV7-9
CASSLATGGRGYNEQFF
TGTGCCAGCAGCTTAGCGACAGGGGGCCGGGGTTACAATGAGCAGTTCTTC
>15|TRBJ1-5|.|.|TRBV21-1
CASSRRGGLNQPQHF
TGTGCCAGCAGCAGGCGGGGGGGGCTAAATCAGCCCCAGCATTTT
>14|TRBJ2-7|.|.|TRBV15
CATSRIGGKVEQYF
TGTGCCACCAGCAGGATCGGCGGGAAGGTCGAGCAGTACTTC
>15|TRBJ1-2|.|.|TRBV4-3
CASSQVIRGGYGYTF
TGCGCCAGCAGCCAAGTTATACGGGGGGGCTATGGCTACACCTTC
>15|TRBJ1-5|.|TRBD1|TRBV6-5
CASRRQGNSNQPQHF
TGTGCCAGCCGCCGACAGGGCAATAGCAATCAGCCCCAGCATTTT
>14|TRBJ1-1|.|.|TRBV10-3
CAISLGQASTEAFF
TGTGCCATCAGCCTCGGACAAGCCTCCACTGAAGCTTTCTTT
>13|TRBJ1-1|.|TRBD1|TRBV28
CASSWGQGTEAFF
TGTGCCAGCAGTTGGGGACAGGGCACTGAAGCTTTCTTT
>15|TRBJ2-4|.|TRBD1|TRBV12-5
CASSKQGNKQNIQYF
TGTGCTAGTAGTAAACAGGGGAATAAGCAAAACATTCAGTACTTC
>17|TRBJ1-5|.|TRBD1|TRBV19
CASSLTRDRVRTQPQHF
TGTGCCAGTAGTTTAACCCGGGACAGGGTGCGGACCCAGCCCCAGCATTTT
>14|TRBJ2-3|.|TRBD2|TRBV11-2
CASSLRSGGDTQYF
TGTGCCAGCAGCTTACGGTCCGGGGGGGATACGCAGTATTTT
>14|TRBJ1-2|.|TRBD1|TRBV6-1
CASREGQTNYGYTF
TGTGCCAGCAGGGAGGGACAGACAAACTATGGCTACACCTTC
>14|TRBJ1-1|.|.|TRBV10-3
CAISESNRGTEAFF
TGTGCCATCAGTGAGTCGAATAGGGGGACTGAAGCTTTCTTT
>17|TRBJ1-1|.|TRBD1|TRBV5-1
CASSLAPGGYEPTEAFF
TGCGCCAGCAGCTTGGCCCCAGGGGGCTACGAGCCCACTGAAGCTTTCTTT
>15|TRBJ2-5|few|TRBD2|TRBV9
CASSVSGRTVETQYF
TGTGCCAGCAGCGTATCCGGGAGGACCGTAGAGACCCAGTACTTC
>14|TRBJ2-1|.|TRBD1|TRBV5-4
CASSITGGYNEQFF
TGTGCCAGCAGCATAACAGGGGGCTACAATGAGCAGTTCTTC
>13|TRBJ2-5|.|TRBD2|TRBV30
CALTSGGKETQYF
TGTGCCTTGACTAGCGGGGGGAAAGAGACCCAGTACTTC
>12|TRBJ1-1|few|.|TRBV6-6
CASIQTGIGAFF
TGTGCCAGCATCCAGACGGGGATAGGGGCTTTCTTT
>13|TRBJ2-1|.|.|TRBV6-5
CASTVPGVYEQFF
TGTGCCAGCACTGTCCCAGGGGTTTATGAGCAGTTCTTC
>12|TRBJ1-2|once|.|TRBV19
CASIGQPYGYTF
TGTGCCAGTATCGGACAGCCATATGGCTACACCTTC
>12|TRBJ1-3|.|.|TRBV30
CAWSIEGNTIYF
TGTGCCTGGAGTATAGAGGGAAACACCATATATTTT
>16|TRBJ1-5|.|.|TRBV11-3
CASTREGGARNQPQHF
TGTGCCAGCACCCGGGAGGGTGGAGCTCGCAATCAGCCCCAGCATTTT
>13|TRBJ1-1|once|TRBD1|TRBV19
CASSITRSGGAFF
TGTGCCAGTAGTATTACCCGTTCAGGGGGAGCTTTCTTT
>18|TRBJ2-2|.|TRBD2|TRBV4-3
CASSQDASGSRYTGELFF
TGCGCCAGCAGCCAAGATGCTAGCGGGAGTCGATACACCGGGGAGCTGTTTTTT
>13|TRBJ2-1|.|.|TRBV7-9
CASSLSVTGEQFF
TGTGCCAGCAGCTTATCAGTGACAGGTGAGCAGTTCTTC
>16|TRBJ2-5|.|TRBD2|TRBV7-9
CASSSVAGGYQETQYF
TGTGCCAGCAGCTCCGTAGCGGGGGGATACCAAGAGACCCAGTACTTC
>18|TRBJ2-2|.|TRBD1|TRBV5-1
CASSLRDRESPNTGELFF
TGCGCCAGCAGCTTGAGGGACAGGGAATCCCCGAACACCGGGGAGCTGTTTTTT
>14|TRBJ1-4|.|.|TRBV4-3
CASSQEQGVEKLFF
TGCGCCAGCAGCCAAGAGCAAGGAGTCGAAAAACTGTTTTTT
>15|TRBJ2-7|.|TRBD1|TRBV4-1
CASSHDRGISYEQYF
TGCGCCAGCAGCCATGACAGGGGGATATCCTACGAGCAGTACTTC
>16|TRBJ2-7|.|TRBD2|TRBV7-9
CSSSLPTGTTAYEQYF
TGTTCCAGCAGCTTGCCTACCGGGACTACCGCCTACGAGCAGTACTTC
>14|TRBJ2-7|.|TRBD1|TRBV14
CASNPTGPLSEQYF
TGTGCCAGCAATCCGACAGGGCCTCTAAGCGAGCAGTACTTC
>18|TRBJ2-2|.|TRBD2|TRBV7-3
CASSLTASGGAHTGELFF
TGTGCCAGCAGCTTAACGGCCAGCGGGGGGGCCCACACCGGGGAGCTGTTTTTT
>15|TRBJ2-1|.|.|TRBV7-3
CASSLYGSGDDEQFF
TGTGCCAGCAGCTTATACGGGTCGGGGGACGATGAGCAGTTCTTC
>14|TRBJ1-1|.|.|TRBV29-1
CSVGNRDRGTEAFF
TGCAGCGTGGGAAACAGGGATAGGGGCACTGAAGCTTTCTTT
>15|TRBJ1-2|once|TRBD1|TRBV5-4
CASSQQGGTIYGYTF
TGTGCCAGCAGCCAACAGGGGGGGACGATCTATGGCTACACCTTC
>13|TRBJ1-4|.|.|TRBV29-1
CSVADGLNEKLFF
TGCAGCGTCGCTGACGGACTTAATGAAAAACTGTTTTTT
>18|TRBJ1-3|.|.|TRBV14
CASSQGGPRGISGNTIYF
TGTGCCAGCAGCCAGGGAGGCCCTCGTGGGATATCAGGAAACACCATATATTTT
>15|TRBJ1-5|.|.|TRBV28
CASIKDSYSNQPQHF
TGTGCCAGCATCAAGGACAGTTATAGCAATCAGCCCCAGCATTTT
>17|TRBJ2-1|.|.|TRBV14
CASSLHPGASSYNEQFF
TGTGCCAGCAGCCTTCATCCAGGGGCCTCAAGCTACAATGAGCAGTTCTTC
>18|TRBJ2-1|few|.|TRBV28
CASSTPGRASTSYNEQFF
TGTGCCAGCAGCACCCCCGGCAGGGCTTCAACCTCCTACAATGAGCAGTTCTTC
>15|TRBJ1-5|.|TRBD1|TRBV28
CASSLYRGSNQPQHF
TGTGCCAGCAGTTTATACAGGGGGAGCAATCAGCCCCAGCATTTT
>15|TRBJ1-2|.|.|TRBV7-9
CASSFSGEGGYGYTF
TGTGCCAGCAGCTTTTCAGGGGAGGGAGGCTATGGCTACACCTTC
>15|TRBJ1-3|.|.|TRBV7-2
CASSPGGASGNTIYF
TGTGCCAGCAGCCCAGGTGGGGCCTCTGGAAACACCATATATTTT
>18|TRBJ1-3|.|TRBD1|TRBV9
CASSVRSPGTASGNTIYF
TGTGCCAGCAGCGTAAGGTCCCCGGGGACAGCCTCTGGAAACACCATATATTTT
>13|TRBJ2-7|.|TRBD1|TRBV19
CASGQGISYEQYF
TGTGCCAGCGGACAGGGAATCTCCTACGAGCAGTACTTC
>14|TRBJ1-5|.|.|TRBV25-1
CASSEYGSNQPQHF
TGTGCCAGCAGTGAATACGGTAGCAATCAGCCCCAGCATTTT
>16|TRBJ1-2|.|TRBD1|TRBV9
CASSADRGSHTSGYTF
TGTGCCAGCAGCGCCGACAGGGGAAGTCACACTTCTGGCTACACCTTC
>18|TRBJ1-3|.|TRBD1|TRBV11-2
CASSLQPGQIISGNTIYF
TGTGCCAGCAGCTTACAACCGGGACAGATAATCTCTGGAAACACCATATATTTT
>10|TRBJ1-4|.|.|TRBV28
CASKNEKLFF
TGTGCCAGTAAAAATGAAAAACTGTTTTTT
>15|TRBJ2-1|.|.|TRBV5-1
CASSNGGGTYNEQFF
TGCGCCAGCAGCAATGGCGGGGGCACCTACAATGAGCAGTTCTTC
>14|TRBJ2-7|.|TRBD1|TRBV19
CASSVTGVPNEQYF
TGTGCCAGTAGTGTCACAGGGGTTCCGAACGAGCAGTACTTC
>17|TRBJ1-1|few|.|TRBV27
CASSASGGIGVNTEAFF
TGTGCCAGCAGTGCCTCGGGCGGGATCGGGGTGAACACTGAAGCTTTCTTT
>15|TRBJ1-2|.|.|TRBV25-1
CASSELPGSSRSYTF
TGTGCCAGCAGTGAATTACCGGGGTCTAGTAGGAGCTACACCTTC
>14|TRBJ2-7|once|TRBD2|TRBV27
CASSRTSGTYEQYF
TGTGCCAGCAGTCGGACTAGCGGGACCTACGAGCAGTACTTC
>16|TRBJ2-1|.|TRBD1|TRBV7-3
CASSLRQGPTYNEQFF
TGTGCCAGCAGCTTAAGACAGGGCCCAACCTACAATGAGCAGTTCTTC
>12|TRBJ1-2|.|.|TRBV7-9
CASSQSGVGYTF
TGTGCCAGCAGCCAGTCCGGGGTTGGCTACACCTTC
>15|TRBJ1-4|.|.|TRBV15
CATSSTPRTNEKLFF
TGTGCCACCAGCAGTACACCCCGAACTAATGAAAAACTGTTTTTT
>13|TRBJ1-1|.|.|TRBV7-2
CASSLFGNTEAFF
TGTGCCAGCAGCTTATTCGGTAACACTGAAGCTTTCTTT